A single sample is the source of the 7 T cell receptor beta chains below, sequenced in a study of cytomegalovirus exposure and HLA in healthy donors. TCRdb keeps only in-frame clones here, not all; method: immunoSEQ multiplex PCR. This table has around 150,000 clones, roughly 83% appearing once. What was sequenced was PBMCs. The receptor source for this set is a man aged 25 to 40 in good health and CMV-seropositive.

The rearrangement uses TRBV9 and TRBJ1-4, with TRBD1 identical over 7 bases. Germline loops: CDR1 SGDLS, CDR2 YYNGEE. V trimming: 3 bases; J trimming: 8 bases; junction bases outside the gene matches: 4. The length of the CDR3 is 13 residues. In nucleotides, the CDR3 is TGTGCCAGCAGCGACAGGGGTGGGGAAAAACTGTTTTTT. Residues: CASSDRGGEKLFF.

The gene calls are TRBV5-1 and TRBJ2-7; D unclear. The CDR3 spans 13 residues. CDR1 and CDR2 (germline): SGHRS, YFSETQ. The V gene lost 0 bases and the J gene lost 3 bases, with 7 bases spanning the gap. CDR3 sequence: CASSLVRSYEQYF. The CDR3, as DNA: TGCGCCAGCAGCTTGGTTCGCAGCTACGAGCAGTACTTC.

This clone was counted a single time. The chain combines TRBV2 with TRBJ2-7; 8 bases align to TRBD2. This CDR3 comprises 13 residues. Germline CDR1 reads SNHLY; CDR2 reads FYNNEI. The V and J ends lost 5 bases and 2 bases, in that order; junction bases with no gene match: 2. CDR3 nucleotide sequence: TGTGCCAGCAGTTTACTAGCGGCCTACGAGCAGTACTTC. It is translated as CASSLLAAYEQYF.

The chain is built from TRBV5-4 and TRBJ1-1; D is undetermined. V lost 4 bases and J 4 bases, leaving 14 bases between the germline ends. The CDR3 has 14 amino acids. Germline V gene sequence: CDR1 SGHNT, CDR2 YYREEE (reference sequence). The CDR3 sequence is CASSGKVRGTEAFF. In DNA form, the CDR3 reads TGTGCCAGCAGCGGGAAGGTACGGGGCACTGAAGCTTTCTTT.

The rearrangement uses TRBV5-4 and TRBJ2-7; TRBD2 matches 12 bases. After removal of 3 bases from V and 6 bases from J, the junction contained 7 bases not matched to a gene. CDR3 length equals 15 residues. Looked up from germline, CDR1 is SGHNT and CDR2 is YYREEE (reference sequence). This CDR3 is CASSSLLAGGGEQYF. CDR3 nucleotides: TGTGCCAGCAGCTCCCTACTAGCGGGAGGAGGCGAGCAGTACTTC.

The chain carries TRBV7-9 and TRBJ2-7, with TRBD1 matching over 9 bases. The CDR3 extends over 15 amino acids. J was trimmed by 7 bases and V by 7 bases; bases with no gene match: 14. Germline values: CDR1 SEHNR, CDR2 FQNEAQ (reference sequence). The CDR3 DNA follows: TGTGCCAGCACCAAACACAGGACAGGGGTTCGGGAGCAGTACTTC. Its translation is CASTKHRTGVREQYF.

The CDR3 DNA reads TGTGCCAGCAGTCCAATGGACAGGGCTCGGGAGACCCAGTACTTC. This sequence encodes CASSPMDRARETQYF. This chain joins TRBV28 and TRBJ2-5, with 8 nucleotides matching TRBD1. Germline V lookup: CDR1 MDHEN, CDR2 SYDVKM. This CDR3 has 15 residues. Trimming cost V 5 bases and J 5 bases; bases outside gene matches: 10. The variable domain in full, completed from reference TRBV28 and TRBJ2-5, reads DVKVTQSSRYLVKRTGEKVFLECVQDMDHENMFWYRQDPGLGLRLIYFSYDVKMKEKGDIPEGYSVSREKKERFSLILESASTNQTSMYLCASSPMDRARETQYFGPGTRLLVL.